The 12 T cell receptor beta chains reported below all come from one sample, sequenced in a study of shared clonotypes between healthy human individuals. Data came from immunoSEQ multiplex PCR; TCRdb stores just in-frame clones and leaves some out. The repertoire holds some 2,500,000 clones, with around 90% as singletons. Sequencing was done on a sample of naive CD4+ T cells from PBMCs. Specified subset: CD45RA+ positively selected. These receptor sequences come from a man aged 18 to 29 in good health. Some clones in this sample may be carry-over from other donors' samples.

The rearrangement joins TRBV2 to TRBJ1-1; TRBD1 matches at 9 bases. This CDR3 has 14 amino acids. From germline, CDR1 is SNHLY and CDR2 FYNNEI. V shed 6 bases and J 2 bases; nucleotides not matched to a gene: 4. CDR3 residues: CASRPGQGNTEAFF. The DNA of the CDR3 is TGTGCCAGCAGACCGGGACAGGGAAACACTGAAGCTTTCTTT.

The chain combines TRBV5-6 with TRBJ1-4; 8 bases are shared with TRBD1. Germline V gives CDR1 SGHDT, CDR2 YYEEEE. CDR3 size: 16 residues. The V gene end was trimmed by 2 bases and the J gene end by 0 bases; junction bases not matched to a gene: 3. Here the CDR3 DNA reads TGTGCCAGCAGCTTTAACAGGGGGGCAACTAATGAAAAACTGTTTTTT. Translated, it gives CASSFNRGATNEKLFF. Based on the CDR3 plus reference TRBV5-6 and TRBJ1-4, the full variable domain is DAGVTQSPTHLIKTRGQQVTLRCSPKSGHDTVSWYQQALGQGPQFIFQYYEEEERQRGNFPDRFSGHQFPNYSSELNVNALLLGDSALYLCASSFNRGATNEKLFFGSGTQLSVL.

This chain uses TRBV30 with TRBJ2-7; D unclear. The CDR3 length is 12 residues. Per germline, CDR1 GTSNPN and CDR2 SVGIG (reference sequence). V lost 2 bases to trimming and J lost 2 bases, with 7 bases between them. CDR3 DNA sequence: TGTGCCTGGAGTCGGGCCACCTACGAGCAGTACTTC. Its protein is CAWSRATYEQYF.

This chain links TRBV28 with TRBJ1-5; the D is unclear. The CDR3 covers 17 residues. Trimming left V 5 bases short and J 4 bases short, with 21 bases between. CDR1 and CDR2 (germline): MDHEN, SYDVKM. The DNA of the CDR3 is TGTGCCAGCAGTACCCCTTTGGCCAGGCTACCAAATCAGCCCCAGCATTTT. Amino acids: CASSTPLARLPNQPQHF. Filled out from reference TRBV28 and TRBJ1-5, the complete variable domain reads DVKVTQSSRYLVKRTGEKVFLECVQDMDHENMFWYRQDPGLGLRLIYFSYDVKMKEKGDIPEGYSVSREKKERFSLILESASTNQTSMYLCASSTPLARLPNQPQHFGDGTRLSIL.

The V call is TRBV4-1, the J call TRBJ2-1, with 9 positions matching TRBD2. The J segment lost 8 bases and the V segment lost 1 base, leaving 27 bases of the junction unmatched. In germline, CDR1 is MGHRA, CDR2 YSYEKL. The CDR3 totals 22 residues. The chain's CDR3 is CASSQGEGREGLVGFNLYEQFF. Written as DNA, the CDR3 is TGCGCCAGCAGCCAAGGAGAGGGGCGGGAGGGCCTGGTTGGCTTTAACTTGTATGAGCAGTTCTTC.

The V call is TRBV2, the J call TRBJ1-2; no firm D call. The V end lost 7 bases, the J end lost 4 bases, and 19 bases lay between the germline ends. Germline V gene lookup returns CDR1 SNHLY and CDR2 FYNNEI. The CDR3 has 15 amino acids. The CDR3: CASKPDPPRAYGYTF. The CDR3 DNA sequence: TGTGCCAGCAAACCGGACCCCCCGAGAGCCTATGGCTACACCTTC.

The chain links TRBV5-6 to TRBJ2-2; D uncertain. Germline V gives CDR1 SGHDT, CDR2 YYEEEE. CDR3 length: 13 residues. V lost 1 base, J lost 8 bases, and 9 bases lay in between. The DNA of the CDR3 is TGTGCCAGCAGCTTGATGGCCTCGGGGGAGCTGTTTTTT. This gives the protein CASSLMASGELFF.

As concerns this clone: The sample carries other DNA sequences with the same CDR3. CDR3 in DNA: TGCGCCAGCAGCTTGAGTCAGAATGAAAAACTGTTTTTT. Translating gives CASSLSQNEKLFF. The rearrangement joins TRBV5-1 to TRBJ1-4; D gene ambiguous. Trimming removed 1 base at V and 5 bases at J, with 6 bases between. CDR3 size: 13 residues. Germline V gives CDR1 SGHRS, CDR2 YFSETQ.

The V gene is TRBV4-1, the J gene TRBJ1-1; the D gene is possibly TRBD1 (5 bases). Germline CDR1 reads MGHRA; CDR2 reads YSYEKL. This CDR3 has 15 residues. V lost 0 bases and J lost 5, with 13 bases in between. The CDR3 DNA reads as TGCGCCAGCAGCCAAGAGGGGGAGGGTCGTACTGAAGCTTTCTTT. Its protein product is CASSQEGEGRTEAFF.

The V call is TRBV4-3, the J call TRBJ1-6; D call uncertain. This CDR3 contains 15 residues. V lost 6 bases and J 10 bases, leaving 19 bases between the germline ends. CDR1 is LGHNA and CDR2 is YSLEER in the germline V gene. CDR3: CASRADLRFRSPLHF. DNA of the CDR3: TGCGCCAGCAGAGCAGACCTACGTTTTAGGTCACCCCTCCACTTT.

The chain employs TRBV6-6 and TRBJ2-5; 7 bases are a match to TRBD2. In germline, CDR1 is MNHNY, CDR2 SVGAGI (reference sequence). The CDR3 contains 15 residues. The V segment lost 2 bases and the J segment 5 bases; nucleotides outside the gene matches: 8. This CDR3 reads CASSYGLAAFETQYF. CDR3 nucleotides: TGTGCCAGCAGTTACGGGCTAGCGGCCTTTGAGACCCAGTACTTC.

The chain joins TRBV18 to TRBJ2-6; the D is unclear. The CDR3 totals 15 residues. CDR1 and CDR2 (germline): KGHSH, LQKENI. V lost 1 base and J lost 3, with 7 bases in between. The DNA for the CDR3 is TGTGCCAGCTCACCACGGGCAGTTGGGGCCAACGTCCTGACTTTC. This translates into CASSPRAVGANVLTF.